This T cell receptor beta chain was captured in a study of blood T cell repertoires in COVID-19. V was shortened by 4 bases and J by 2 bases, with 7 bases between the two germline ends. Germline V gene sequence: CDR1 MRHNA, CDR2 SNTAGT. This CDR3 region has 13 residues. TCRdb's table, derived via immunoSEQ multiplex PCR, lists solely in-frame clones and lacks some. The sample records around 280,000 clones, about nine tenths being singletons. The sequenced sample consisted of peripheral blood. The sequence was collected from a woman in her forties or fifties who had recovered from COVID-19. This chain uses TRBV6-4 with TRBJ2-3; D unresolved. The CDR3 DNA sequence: TGTGCCAGCAGTGTATTCCCCACAGATACGCAGTATTTT. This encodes CASSVFPTDTQYF.